This T cell receptor beta chain originates from a study of T cell responses to AZD1222 COVID-19 vaccine. Germline loops: CDR1 SGHAT, CDR2 FQNNGV. The CDR3 extends over 14 amino acids. V was clipped by 5 bases and J by 6 bases; unmatched bases: 9. The table came from immunoSEQ multiplex PCR; TCRdb's copy has only in-frame clones and leaves some out. Counted here are about 130,000 clones, 75% to 90% occurring once; the ten biggest clones make up around 5.9%. The sequencing used peripheral blood, collected on day 0 of AZD1222 vaccination. The receptor was derived from an adult in good health. The chain carries TRBV11-2 and TRBJ2-7, with 8 bases matching TRBD2. The CDR3 coding sequence is TGTGCCAGCAGCCCACGGGGGGGCCTGTCCGAGCAGTACTTC. Encoded protein: CASSPRGGLSEQYF.